This T cell receptor beta chain emerged from a study of monozygotic twins with inflammatory bowel disease. In germline, CDR1 is SGHTA, CDR2 FQGTGA. This CDR3 contains 15 residues. The template switching step added UMIs that contained a 6-nucleotide sample barcode. TCRdb reprocessed the 5' RACE reads and stores each CDR3 protein as one record, lacking DNA. Found here are fewer than 400,000 distinct CDR3 sequences; the top ten clones hold about 5%. This chain joins TRBV7-3 and TRBJ2-5; the TRBD2 assignment by TCRdb is unverifiable without DNA. This TCR was recovered from a human donor with ulcerative colitis or Crohn's disease, or a healthy co-twin of an affected twin (not recorded which). Material: blood. This chain's CDR3 is CASSARLAGRETQYF.